This T cell receptor (beta chain) was recovered during a study of T cell repertoires in cytomegalovirus infection. Study-level information: Recently identified HLA-C-restricted CMV epitopes were used, and well-studied HLA-B-restricted CMV epitopes were used as well. Indicated by public TCR beta signatures were CMV infection and matching HLA type.

A word on this clonotype: Its specificity is unknown.

General observations from the study: HLA-C-restricted CMV-specific TCR beta clonotypes prevailed in the ex vivo response. People with CMV and the relevant HLA were identified by cumulative public TCR beta family frequency.

Germline CDR1 and CDR2: MDHEN and SYDVKM. The CDR3 is 15 amino acids. J lost 8 bases, V lost 5 bases, and 11 bases had no gene match. TCRdb fed the reads into MiXCR, producing one record per CDR3 protein. The table has 600,000 to 700,000 distinct CDR3 sequences, roughly a third seen once; the top ten hold 15% to 20%. The clonotype was recovered from a human donor in good health (CMV status not recorded). Some clones in this sample may be carry-over from other donors' samples. The chain combines TRBV28 with TRBJ2-4, with TRBD1 matching 8 bases. This specimen consisted of cultured PBMCs, obtained from culture after CMV antigen stimulation. DNA of the CDR3: TGTGCCAGCAGTCCTGACAGGGGTTTGGTTCACATTCAGTACTTC. Translation: CASSPDRGLVHIQYF.